This is a list of T cell receptor beta chains from one sample in a study of cytomegalovirus exposure and HLA in healthy donors. The data were produced by immunoSEQ multiplex PCR, yet TCRdb's version contains in-frame clones alone and is incomplete. Of about 57,000 clones detected, roughly 84% appear once; the ten largest clones hold 3.5% to 5%. Sequencing input: PBMCs. All receptors derive from a man under 40 in good health and CMV-seronegative. Each CDR3 is given with its conserved first and last residue. A D gene is named only where the DNA matches it firmly. Clone sizes are given selectively: once, few, many, or a class where the clone is expanded.

D gene,clone size,V gene,J gene,CDR3 DNA,CDR3 protein
.,once,TRBV5-1,TRBJ1-2,TGCGCCAGCAGCTTGGAGTCCAAGAGCTATGGCTACACCTTC,CASSLESKSYGYTF
.,.,TRBV7-6,TRBJ2-3,TGTGCCAGCAGCTTAGAAGCAGGTGACACAGATACGCAGTATTTT,CASSLEAGDTDTQYF
TRBD2,.,TRBV5-4,TRBJ2-1,TGTGCCAGCAGCTCCCCCGGGACTAGCGGGGGGGCCCCCTACAATGAGCAGTTCTTC,CASSSPGTSGGAPYNEQFF
TRBD1,few,TRBV6-1,TRBJ1-4,TGTGCCAGCAATCCGAGAGGGGGCAATGAAAAACTGTTTTTT,CASNPRGGNEKLFF
.,.,TRBV18,TRBJ2-5,TGTGCCAGCTCACCAAGGTTATCGGACAGCCAAGAGACCCAGTACTTC,CASSPRLSDSQETQYF
.,.,TRBV27,TRBJ1-5,TGTGCCAGCAGCCTAGGGGATTCTAATCAGCCCCAGCATTTT,CASSLGDSNQPQHF
.,.,TRBV9,TRBJ1-1,TGTGCCAGCAGCGTCTCCGGGGGGAGCACTGAAGCTTTCTTT,CASSVSGGSTEAFF
.,.,TRBV6-5,TRBJ2-5,TGTGCCAGCAGTTACTCGTCCGGGGTTGGGGAGACCCAGTACTTC,CASSYSSGVGETQYF
TRBD1,.,TRBV13,TRBJ2-3,TGTGCCAGCAGTCTCTGGGAGACAGGGGTCGCAGATACGCAGTATTTT,CASSLWETGVADTQYF
TRBD2,.,TRBV7-8,TRBJ2-1,TGTGCCAGCAGCTTCGAGGGACTAGCGGTAGACAATGAGCAGTTCTTC,CASSFEGLAVDNEQFF
TRBD1,.,TRBV5-4,TRBJ1-5,TGTGCCAGCAGCTTGAACGGACAGGGTAGCAATCAGCCCCAGCATTTT,CASSLNGQGSNQPQHF
.,few,TRBV5-6,TRBJ2-2,TGTGCCAGCGGGCCCGACCGGGGTTACACCGGGGAGCTGTTTTTT,CASGPDRGYTGELFF
TRBD2,.,TRBV4-1,TRBJ2-1,TGCGCCAGCAGCCCCAGAGGGCTAGCGGGAGGATCCTACAATGAGCAGTTCTTC,CASSPRGLAGGSYNEQFF
.,few,TRBV5-1,TRBJ1-2,TGCGCCAGCAGCTTTGACACCGCATATGGCTACACCTTC,CASSFDTAYGYTF
.,.,TRBV5-6,TRBJ1-6,TGTGCCAGCAGCTTGTCGCCTACCGGTTCACCCCTCCACTTT,CASSLSPTGSPLHF
TRBD1,.,TRBV18,TRBJ2-5,TGTGCCAGCTCACCGGGACAGGGAGGAGAGACCCAGTACTTC,CASSPGQGGETQYF
TRBD1,.,TRBV19,TRBJ2-1,TGTGCCAGTAGTATAGGGACAGGGGGCTACAATGAGCAGTTCTTC,CASSIGTGGYNEQFF
.,.,TRBV29-1,TRBJ2-7,TGCAGCGTCCAGACAGGAACCTACGAGCAGTACTTC,CSVQTGTYEQYF
.,.,TRBV7-2,TRBJ2-5,TGTGCCAGCAGCTTATCCAGGATAGAGGGGACCCAGTACTTC,CASSLSRIEGTQYF
.,.,TRBV7-9,TRBJ2-7,TGTTCCAGCAGCTTGGGGCAGAACTACGAGCAGTACTTC,CSSSLGQNYEQYF
TRBD1,.,TRBV2,TRBJ2-2,TGTGCCAGCGCCCCTCCCGGGACAGGGGACACCGGGGAGCTGTTTTTT,CASAPPGTGDTGELFF
TRBD2,.,TRBV2,TRBJ2-5,TGTGCCAGCAGTGCGTCTAGCGGGAGAGAGACCCAGTACTTC,CASSASSGRETQYF
TRBD1,few,TRBV27,TRBJ1-2,TGTGCCAGCAGTTCAACCCCCGGGACAGGGAATGGCTACACCTTC,CASSSTPGTGNGYTF
TRBD2,.,TRBV7-6,TRBJ2-3,TGTGCCAGCAGCTTAAGGACTAGCGGGGCGAGAGATACGCAGTATTTT,CASSLRTSGARDTQYF
TRBD2,.,TRBV7-9,TRBJ2-1,TGTGCCAGCAGTCCGACCGGGACTAGCGACTACAATGAGCAGTTCTTC,CASSPTGTSDYNEQFF
TRBD2,.,TRBV15,TRBJ2-3,TGTGCCACCAGCAGAGATCCCGATAGCGGGAGGGTGAGGGGCACAGATACGCAGTATTTT,CATSRDPDSGRVRGTDTQYF
.,.,TRBV29-1,TRBJ1-2,TGCAGCGTCGCGGGGTTATCTTATGGCTACACCTTC,CSVAGLSYGYTF
TRBD1,.,TRBV18,TRBJ1-5,TGTGCCAGCTCACAAGGGACAGCCAGCAATCAGCCCCAGCATTTT,CASSQGTASNQPQHF
.,.,TRBV4-3,TRBJ1-1,TGCGCCAGCAGCCAAACGCCCGAGCCGAACACTGAAGCTTTCTTT,CASSQTPEPNTEAFF
.,.,TRBV5-8,TRBJ2-7,TGTGCCAGCAGCTTATGGGGCATCCAGGGATCCTCCTACGAGCAGTACTTC,CASSLWGIQGSSYEQYF
TRBD1,.,TRBV29-1,TRBJ1-1,TGCAGCGTCGCACGGACAGGGCCGAACACTGAAGCTTTCTTT,CSVARTGPNTEAFF
TRBD2,.,TRBV9,TRBJ2-3,TGTGCCAGCAGCGTAGCCGGGACTACCACAGATACGCAGTATTTT,CASSVAGTTTDTQYF
.,.,TRBV5-1,TRBJ2-1,TGCGCCAGCAGCCGCGGGACAGCTCGGGGAGAGCAGTTCTTC,CASSRGTARGEQFF
.,.,TRBV9,TRBJ2-3,TGTGCCAGCAGTTCCCCCGCGGGGCTGGGCACAGATACGCAGTATTTT,CASSSPAGLGTDTQYF
TRBD1,few,TRBV5-6,TRBJ2-2,TGTGCCAGCAGCTTGGCTCGGGCAGGGGGACGGATTTACACCGGGGAGCTGTTTTTT,CASSLARAGGRIYTGELFF
.,.,TRBV5-8,TRBJ2-3,TGTGCCAGCAGCTCCACAGGCCCTAGCACAGATACGCAGTATTTT,CASSSTGPSTDTQYF
.,.,TRBV7-2,TRBJ2-7,TGTGCCAGCAGCTTAGGGGAGGAGCAGTACTTC,CASSLGEEQYF
.,.,TRBV7-9,TRBJ1-1,TGTGCCAGCAGCCCGCGGTCCTTTGACACTGAAGCTTTCTTT,CASSPRSFDTEAFF
TRBD1,.,TRBV10-2,TRBJ1-4,TGCGCCAGCAGTGAGTCGCCGGACAGGAATGAAAAACTGTTTTTT,CASSESPDRNEKLFF
.,.,TRBV7-8,TRBJ1-5,TGTGCCAGCAGCCGGGGGGGGAATCAGCCCCAGCATTTT,CASSRGGNQPQHF
TRBD1,.,TRBV7-2,TRBJ1-2,TGTGCCAGCAGCCTTCCAGGGACAGTCGGAGGCTACACCTTC,CASSLPGTVGGYTF
.,once,TRBV6-1,TRBJ1-5,TGTGCCAGCAGATTAGACAGGAATAGCAATCAGCCCCAGCATTTT,CASRLDRNSNQPQHF
TRBD2,.,TRBV14,TRBJ2-3,TGTGCCAGCAGCCAAGATGGATTTGGGACTAGATCCTTAACGCAGTATTTT,CASSQDGFGTRSLTQYF
TRBD1,few,TRBV5-5,TRBJ1-2,TGTGCCAGCAGCTTCGGTGCAGGGGGCGCAGGTGGCTACACCTTC,CASSFGAGGAGGYTF
.,.,TRBV30,TRBJ2-3,TGTGCCTGGAGTGTAGGAGGTACTACAGATACGCAGTATTTT,CAWSVGGTTDTQYF
.,.,TRBV18,TRBJ2-7,TGTGCCAGCTCACCCCTGTCCCTTAACGAGCAGTACTTC,CASSPLSLNEQYF